Below, 28 T cell receptor beta chains from the same sample are listed, as sequenced in a study of tumor and adjacent non-tumor tissue in lung cancer. The template was RNA from unsorted bulk tissue. TCRbeta libraries were built with three rounds of nested PCR, modified from ARM-PCR. TCRdb itself ran the multiplex PCR reads through MiXCR, one entry per CDR3 protein. The repertoire consists of some 90,000 distinct CDR3 sequences, with around two thirds occurring once and the leading ten covering around 14%. Sample: lung tumor tissue. Receptors were obtained from a man between 65 and 85 years old with non-small cell lung cancer.

As regards this clonotype: This may arise from a read error, as a much more abundant clone is one base away. The chain uses TRBV6-6 and TRBJ1-5, with D possibly TRBD1 on 5 matching bases. This CDR3 region has 15 residues. The germline V gene encodes CDR1 MNHNY and CDR2 SVGAGI (reference sequence). V was cut by 5 bases and J by 2 bases, with 13 bases left in between. The CDR3 DNA is TGTGCCAGCAGTGCGACGGGGGGAGGCAATCAGCCCCAGCATTTT. It specifies CASSATGGGNQPQHF.

Notes on this clonotype: Here the CDR3 omits its conserved ending phenylalanine or tryptophan, so a read error is the likely source. The chain combines TRBV4-2 with TRBJ1-5; maybe TRBD1 (6 bases). There are 18 residues in the CDR3. Germline-derived CDR1 and CDR2 are LGHNA and YNFKEQ. The CDR3 DNA reads TGTGCCAGCAGACAAGGGAGGATGCAGGGGATGAGTAATCAGCCCCAGCATTTA. Protein product: CASRQGRMQGMSNQPQHL.

Note on this clonotype: The germline gene is not matched at one end of the junction; a read error may be the cause. The chain employs TRBV10-2 and TRBJ2-2; D is perhaps TRBD1 or TRBD2 (5 bases each). The CDR3 totals 15 residues. Germline lookup yields CDR1 WSHSY and CDR2 SAAADI. CDR3 sequence: CASSRSGKGAGELFF. The CDR3, as DNA: TGCGCCAGCAGTCGATCAGGGAAAGGCGCCGGGGAGCTGTTCTTT.

Comments on this clonotype: This is likely a read error, given that the CDR3 carries no conserved phenylalanine or tryptophan at its end. The chain is built from TRBV20-1 and TRBJ2-5; 16 nucleotides align to TRBD2. The CDR3 runs 17 residues. CDR1 and CDR2 from the germline V gene are DFQATT and SNEGSKA (reference sequence). V was clipped by 6 bases and J by 5 bases; unmatched bases: 12. CDR3 region: CSASGLAGGISLETQYY. The CDR3, as DNA: TGCAGTGCCTCGGGACTAGCGGGAGGGATTAGCTTGGAGACCCAGTACTAC.

This clonotype turned up a few times. The V and J genes are TRBV28 and TRBJ1-4; D is perhaps TRBD1 (5 bases). Germline lookup yields CDR1 MDHEN and CDR2 SYDVKM. The ends were cut back, 2 bases at V and 0 bases at J, with 10 bases in the middle. This CDR3 has 16 amino acids. CDR3 loop: CASSLGTAATNEKLFF. DNA of the CDR3: TGTGCCAGCAGTTTAGGGACCGCTGCAACTAATGAAAAACTGTTTTTT.

The genes are TRBV6-1 and TRBJ1-2; no firm D call. Deletions cut 11 bases from V and 6 bases from J, with 16 bases between. The CDR3 runs 12 residues. The germline V gene has CDR1 MNHNS and CDR2 SASEGT. CDR3 nucleotide sequence: TGTGCCGGGAGCCTCACGAGAGATGGCTACACCTTC. Its protein is CAGSLTRDGYTF.

This clonotype has just one count. The chain uses TRBV29-1 and TRBJ2-3; no clear D gene. The ends were cut back, 2 bases at V and 2 bases at J, with 23 bases in the middle. This CDR3 spans 18 amino acids. Germline V gives CDR1 SQVTM, CDR2 ANQGSEA. The CDR3, as DNA: TGCAGCGTTGAACATCGAGCTCGCAGCATGGGTTCCACAGATACGCAGTATTTT. Translation: CSVEHRARSMGSTDTQYF.

This clonotype appeared many times. This chain joins TRBV6-5 and TRBJ2-2, with a possible D match to TRBD2 (6 bases). From germline, CDR1 is MNHEY and CDR2 SVGAGI. The CDR3 has 16 residues. Between the trimmed V and J ends, which lost 8 bases and 2 bases, there was a span of 18 bases. In DNA, the CDR3 is TGTGCCAGCGGCTACTCTGGAGGGCGAAACACCGGGGAGCTGTTTTTT. It yields the protein CASGYSGGRNTGELFF.

The V and J genes are TRBV12-3 or TRBV12-4 and TRBJ1-2; tentatively, D is TRBD1 (6 bases). CDR3 length: 15 amino acids. The ends were cut back, 8 bases at V and 0 bases at J, with 16 bases in the middle. CDR3 loop: CASVLWTEPNYGYTF. In DNA, the CDR3 is TGTGCCAGCGTACTGTGGACAGAACCTAACTATGGCTACACCTTC.

Note on this clonotype: A much larger clone lies a single base off, so this may be a read error. This sequence joins TRBV13 and TRBJ2-7; tentatively, D is TRBD1 or TRBD2 (5 bases each). V was trimmed by 4 bases and J by 2 bases, leaving 12 bases between them. The CDR3 runs to 14 residues. Germline CDR1 PRHDT, CDR2 FYEKMQ (reference sequence). The CDR3 region is CASSYRGRAYEQYF. CDR3 sequence (DNA): TGTGCCAGCAGCTACCGGGGCAGGGCCTACGAGCAGTACTTC.

This clonotype was seen many times. CDR3 in amino acids: CSALDYTTGELFF. Written as DNA, the CDR3 is TGCAGTGCCCTGGACTATACCACCGGGGAGCTGTTTTTT. V usage is TRBV20-1 and J usage is TRBJ2-2, with a weak D call TRBD2 (6 bases). Germline assignment: CDR1 DFQATT and CDR2 SNEGSKA (reference sequence). V dropped 6 bases and J dropped 4 bases, with 12 bases sitting between them. CDR3 length: 13 amino acids.

There are a few counts of this clonotype. The junction departs from the called germline gene at one end, perhaps through a read error. The chain recombines TRBV5-6 with TRBJ2-2; no reliable D call. The CDR3 totals 16 residues. Germline values: CDR1 SGHDT, CDR2 YYEEEE. The CDR3 region is CASGLDERPFTGELFF. CDR3 DNA sequence: TGTGCCAGCGGCTTGGATGAGAGACCCTTCACCGGGGAGCTGTTTTTT.

This clonotype appeared a few times. With a much larger clone just one base away, this may be a read error. The rearrangement uses TRBV5-6 and TRBJ2-3, with no clear D. The germline gives CDR1 SGHDT, CDR2 YYEEEE. CDR3 length: 12 amino acids. CDR3 amino acids: CANSYNTDTQYF. The CDR3 nucleotides read TGTGCCAACAGCTATAACACAGATACGCAGTATTTT. Supplemented by reference TRBV5-6 and TRBJ2-3, the full variable domain reads DAGVTQSPTHLIKTRGQQVTLRCSPKSGHDTVSWYQQALGQGPQFIFQYYEEEERQRGNFPDRFSGHQFPNYSSELNVNALLLGDSALYLCANSYNTDTQYFGPGTRLTVL.

This clonotype was counted a few times. A much more abundant neighbour one base away suggests this may be a read error. The V and J genes are TRBV29-1 and TRBJ1-2; no firm D call. Germline assignment: CDR1 SQVTM and CDR2 ANQGSEA. The CDR3 consists of 16 residues. The V end was cut by 7 bases, the J end by 0 bases, with 21 bases between. The CDR3 region is CSAAVLSCSSNYGYTF. DNA of the CDR3: TGCAGCGCCGCGGTTCTGTCGTGTTCCTCTAACTATGGCTACACCTTC.

There are a few counts of this clonotype. A read error may explain this, as a much larger clone is one base away. The chain recombines TRBV29-1 with TRBJ2-7, with a possible D match to TRBD2 (5 bases). This CDR3 region has 11 residues. Germline V CDR1 and CDR2: SQVTM, ANQGSEA. V was trimmed by 4 bases and J by 7 bases, leaving 11 bases between them. CDR3 nucleotide sequence: TGCAGCGTTGGGGAGTCGAGGGAGCAGTACTTC. This gives the protein CSVGESREQYF.

This clonotype was observed a few times. This clone may be a read error of a much larger clone one base away. The conserved final phenylalanine or tryptophan is absent from the CDR3, which likely points to a read error. The V call is TRBV4-1, the J call TRBJ2-4; D could derive from TRBD1 or TRBD2 (6 bases each). V was shortened by 4 bases and J by 9 bases, with 22 bases between the two germline ends. The CDR3 is made up of 16 amino acids. CDR1 and CDR2 from the germline V gene are MGHRA and YSYEKL. CDR3 in DNA: TGCGCCAGCAGCCGACAAAGAACAGGGCAGGAGGGCATTCAGTACTCC. The encoded protein is CASSRQRTGQEGIQYS.

This clonotype was picked up many times. The chain's CDR3 is CASSFLSGGDSYNEQFF. The CDR3 nucleotides are TGTGCCAGCAGCTTCCTTAGCGGGGGTGACTCCTACAATGAGCAGTTCTTC. This chain links TRBV5-6 with TRBJ2-1, with 9 positions matching TRBD2. This CDR3 comprises 17 residues. The germline V gene encodes CDR1 SGHDT and CDR2 YYEEEE. After removal of 2 bases from V and 0 bases from J, the junction contained 6 bases not matched to a gene.

This chain links TRBV29-1 with TRBJ2-2; TRBD1 might be the D (6 bases). The germline V gene has CDR1 SQVTM and CDR2 ANQGSEA. The CDR3 loop spans 13 amino acids. Here the CDR3 reads CSARRGGNGELFF. The DNA for the CDR3 is TGCAGTGCACGGAGAGGGGGAAACGGGGAGCTGTTTTTT.

In the case of this clonotype: Given a much more abundant clone one base away, this may be a read error. This chain links TRBV28 with TRBJ1-2; perhaps TRBD1 as D (6 bases). Germline CDR1 and CDR2: MDHEN and SYDVKM. CDR3 length: 13 residues. DNA for the CDR3: TGTGCCAGCAGTTCCAGGGGAGGCTATGGCTGCACCTTC. Residues: CASSSRGGYGCTF.

In its sample, this clonotype was seen many times. This chain joins TRBV12-3 or TRBV12-4 and TRBJ2-1; 7 positions match TRBD2. The V and J ends lost 7 bases and 10 bases, in that order; junction bases with no gene match: 10. There are 13 residues in the CDR3. Written as DNA, the CDR3 is TGTGCCAGCATCCTAACGGGGGGACGGGAGCAGTTCTTC. This codes for CASILTGGREQFF.

In the case of this clonotype: One end of the junction fails to match germline, which may point to a read error. This sequence joins TRBV11-2 and TRBJ2-7; no clear D. Germline values: CDR1 SGHAT, CDR2 FQNNGV. This CDR3 spans 14 amino acids. In DNA, the CDR3 is TGTGCCAGCAGTTTAGGATTCAGAAACTACGAGGAGTACTTC. Translation gives CASSLGFRNYEEYF.

Comments on this clonotype: The CDR3 does not close with the conserved phenylalanine or tryptophan, likely indicating a read error. This sequence joins TRBV11-3 and TRBJ2-5; D gene uncertain. This CDR3 contains 13 residues. Trimming cost V 8 bases and J 4 bases, with 14 bases left between them. Germline loops: CDR1 SGHNT, CDR2 YENEEA. The CDR3 region has the DNA TGTGCCAGCGACCCAGGTTTGGGAGAGACCCAGTACCTC. Translated, it gives CASDPGLGETQYL.

The table lists this clonotype with a few counts. The chain is built from TRBV20-1 and TRBJ2-7; 11 nucleotides line up with TRBD2. The length of the CDR3 is 15 residues. The junction had 11 bases not matched to a gene; V was cut back by 3 bases and J by 7 bases. Germline V gene sequence: CDR1 DFQATT, CDR2 SNEGSKA (reference sequence). This CDR3 is CSARVTSGGPGEQYF. The CDR3 nucleotides read TGCAGTGCTAGGGTAACTAGCGGGGGCCCGGGGGAGCAGTACTTC.

Notes on this clonotype: This clone may be a read error of a much larger clone one base away. The chain links TRBV4-1 to TRBJ1-2; D not resolved. Per the germline V gene, CDR1 is MGHRA and CDR2 is YSYEKL. The CDR3 spans 15 residues. The CDR3 region has the DNA TGCGCCAGCAGCCAAATTTCTCCAATGATTTATGTCTACACCTTC. It encodes CASSQISPMIYVYTF.

With regard to this clonotype: The junction and the germline gene differ at one end; a read error may be behind it. This sequence joins TRBV10-3 and TRBJ2-1, with 8 bases aligning to TRBD1. This CDR3 region has 13 residues. CDR1 is ENHRY and CDR2 is SYGVKD in the germline V gene. The CDR3, as DNA: TGTGCCATCAGATCCGACAGGGGCGATGAGCAGTTATTC. Protein: CAIRSDRGDEQLF.

As regards this clonotype: Given a much more abundant clone one base away, this may be a read error. The chain combines TRBV7-9 with TRBJ1-4, with D hard to call. This CDR3 is built from 15 residues. Looked up from germline, CDR1 is SEHNR and CDR2 is FQNEAQ (reference sequence). This CDR3 reads CTSSLDGPPREKLFF. Written as DNA, the CDR3 is TGTACCAGCAGCTTAGATGGACCACCGCGGGAAAAACTGTTTTTT.

As concerns this clonotype: A read error may produce the germline difference seen at one junction end. The V and J genes are TRBV11-2 and TRBJ2-6; the match to TRBD1 covers 7 bases. CDR1 and CDR2 from the germline V gene are SGHAT and FQNNGV. The CDR3 consists of 19 residues. The CDR3 here is CASSSPRGRGGPRANVLTF. In DNA, the CDR3 is TGTGCCAGCAGCTCCCCGAGGGGAAGAGGGGGCCCTAGGGCCAACGTCCTGACTTTT.

The CDR3 region has the DNA TGCGCCAGGAATGATGTGGGGCCCAAAGAGACCCAGTACTTC. Encoded protein: CARNDVGPKETQYF. The chain uses TRBV10-2 and TRBJ2-5; weak D call: TRBD1 (5 bases). The CDR3 is 14 residues long. Deletions cut 9 bases from V and 3 bases from J, with 17 bases between. Germline V CDR1 and CDR2: WSHSY, SAAADI.